Shown below are 17 T cell receptor beta chains from a single sample sequenced in a study of shared clonotypes between healthy human individuals. Clones were sequenced by immunoSEQ multiplex PCR, and TCRdb holds only the in-frame ones, with some missing. Of 850,000 to 1,200,000 clones in the sample, about 80% were seen once. Sequenced input: memory CD4+ T cells sorted from blood. This sample's subset: CD45RA-negative fraction. These TCRs come from a man aged 18-30 years in good health.

V usage is TRBV7-2 and J usage is TRBJ1-2; 7 bases are shared with TRBD1. Germline V gene data show CDR1 as SGHTA and CDR2 as FQGNSA. V trimming: 5 bases; J trimming: 4 bases; junction bases outside the gene matches: 7. The CDR3 contains 14 residues. The CDR3: CASSPYRGPYGYTF. In DNA form, the CDR3 reads TGTGCCAGCAGCCCATACAGGGGCCCCTATGGCTACACCTTC.

This clone came up a few times. The CDR3 region has the DNA TGTGCCAGCGGGGGACAGATTAATAGCAATCAGCCCCAGCATTTT. Its protein product is CASGGQINSNQPQHF. J is TRBJ1-5 and V is TRBV6-1; TRBD1 matches 7 bases. Germline values: CDR1 MNHNS, CDR2 SASEGT. V shed 8 bases, J shed 0 bases, and the junction held 7 bases outside the gene matches. The CDR3 contains 15 residues.

This sequence joins TRBV5-1 and TRBJ1-3; D call uncertain. V gave up 0 bases and J gave up 0 bases, with 10 bases separating them. The CDR3 totals 16 residues. Germline CDR1 reads SGHRS; CDR2 reads YFSETQ. Written as DNA, the CDR3 is TGCGCCAGCAGCTTGGCCGGGTTAAGCTCTGGAAACACCATATATTTT. Amino acid sequence: CASSLAGLSSGNTIYF.

The chain recombines TRBV6-5 with TRBJ2-1, with 8 bases identical to TRBD2. Germline lookup yields CDR1 MNHEY and CDR2 SVGAGI. CDR3 length equals 16 residues. Trimming cost V 0 bases and J 3 bases; bases outside gene matches: 4. The CDR3 spells CASSYSSGSVYNEQFF. The CDR3, as DNA: TGTGCCAGCAGTTACTCCAGCGGGAGCGTCTACAATGAGCAGTTCTTC.

The V gene is TRBV5-4, the J gene TRBJ2-5, with D tentatively TRBD1 (5 bases). Trimming cost V 0 bases and J 2 bases, with 8 bases left between them. Germline V gene lookup returns CDR1 SGHNT and CDR2 YYREEE (reference sequence). This CDR3 contains 14 residues. The CDR3 DNA reads TGTGCCAGCAGCTTGGACAGGAGTCAAGAGACCCAGTACTTC. This gives the protein CASSLDRSQETQYF.

V gene TRBV5-1 combines with J gene TRBJ1-2; the D is unclear. Between the trimmed V and J ends, which lost 0 bases and 2 bases, there was a span of 11 bases. CDR3 length: 15 residues. Per germline, CDR1 SGHRS and CDR2 YFSETQ. The CDR3 here is CASSLDRTDNYGYTF. The CDR3 DNA follows: TGCGCCAGCAGCTTGGATCGGACTGACAACTATGGCTACACCTTC.

This clone appeared a single time. The gene calls are TRBV5-1 and TRBJ1-6; TRBD1 agrees at 10 bases. CDR3 length: 15 residues. The germline V gene has CDR1 SGHRS and CDR2 YFSETQ. J lost 10 bases, V lost 3 bases, and 7 bases had no gene match. The CDR3 DNA is TGCGCCAGCAGCTCGGAAGGGACAGGGGTATCACCCCTCCACTTT. Translation gives CASSSEGTGVSPLHF.

V is TRBV15 and J is TRBJ2-7; 7 bases align to TRBD1. The CDR3 is made up of 15 amino acids. The junction had 8 bases not matched to a gene; V was cut back by 1 base and J by 5 bases. CDR1 is LNHNV and CDR2 is YYDKDF in the germline V gene (reference sequence). The CDR3 spells CATSRATGSWNEQYF. The CDR3, as DNA: TGTGCCACCAGCAGAGCGACAGGGAGTTGGAACGAGCAGTACTTC.

V gene TRBV11-2 combines with J gene TRBJ1-1; no definite D call. V shed 10 bases and J shed 1 base, with 16 bases lying between them. The length of the CDR3 is 14 residues. CDR1 is SGHAT and CDR2 is FQNNGV in the germline V gene. The CDR3 DNA reads TGTGCCACCCTTAAGGCGGGGAAGAACACTGAAGCTTTCTTT. Encoded protein: CATLKAGKNTEAFF.

DNA of the CDR3: TGTGCCAGCAGCGGAAGTATGAACACTGAAGCTTTCTTT. It encodes CASSGSMNTEAFF. The rearrangement joins TRBV6-1 to TRBJ1-1; the D is unclear. V was clipped by 6 bases and J by 0 bases, with 8 bases between them. Germline CDR1 MNHNS, CDR2 SASEGT. This CDR3 is 13 amino acids long.

Comments on this clone: This likely came from a read error, as a far larger clone is one base away. At the DNA level, this CDR3 is encoded by other sequences in the same sample as well. The rearrangement joins TRBV28 to TRBJ1-1; D not certain. Germline V gene lookup returns CDR1 MDHEN and CDR2 SYDVKM. Trimming cost V 6 bases and J 8 bases, with 13 bases left between them. This CDR3 comprises 12 residues. The CDR3 sequence is CASSLLRREAFF. The CDR3 nucleotides are TGTGCCAGCAGCTTACTGAGGAGAGAAGCTTTCTTT. The full variable domain, its missing parts supplied by reference TRBV28 and TRBJ1-1, is DVKVTQSSRYLVKRTGEKVFLECVQDMDHENMFWYRQDPGLGLRLIYFSYDVKMKEKGDIPEGYSVSREKKERFSLILESASTNQTSMYLCASSLLRREAFFGQGTRLTVV.

CDR3: CASSLEPSGRSGANVLTF. Written as DNA, the CDR3 is TGCGCCAGCAGCTTGGAGCCTAGCGGGAGGTCTGGGGCCAACGTCCTGACTTTC. The gene calls are TRBV5-1 and TRBJ2-6, with TRBD2 identical over 11 bases. Germline-derived CDR1 and CDR2 are SGHRS and YFSETQ. V gave up 0 bases and J gave up 1 base; unmatched junction bases: 3. The CDR3 is made up of 18 amino acids.

The chain employs TRBV9 and TRBJ2-1; 8 bases agree with TRBD2. Losses at the gene ends were 6 bases for V and 7 bases for J; bases not matched to a gene: 15. The CDR3 is 16 amino acids. CDR1 and CDR2 (germline): SGDLS, YYNGEE. This chain's CDR3 is CASTQASGRKTNEQFF. Here the CDR3 DNA reads TGTGCCAGCACCCAGGCCAGCGGGAGAAAGACGAATGAGCAGTTCTTC.

The sample holds a few counts of this clone. The chain combines TRBV9 with TRBJ2-3; D may correspond to TRBD1 or TRBD2 (5 bases each). Trimming stripped 0 bases from V and 5 bases from J, with 7 bases between. CDR3 length: 13 amino acids. CDR1 and CDR2 (germline): SGDLS, YYNGEE. CDR3 nucleotide sequence: TGTGCCAGCAGCGTAGCGGGGCAAGATACGCAGTATTTT. It is translated as CASSVAGQDTQYF.

V is TRBV7-9 and J is TRBJ2-1; 10 bases match TRBD2. The CDR3 consists of 14 residues. The germline V gene has CDR1 SEHNR and CDR2 FQNEAQ (reference sequence). The V and J ends lost 1 base and 6 bases, in that order; junction bases with no gene match: 0. The CDR3 region has the DNA TGTGCCAGCAGCTTAGGGACTAGCGGCAATGAGCAGTTCTTC. This gives the protein CASSLGTSGNEQFF.

This clone was recorded only once. The chain uses TRBV5-6 and TRBJ2-7; D gene uncertain. Trimming left V 4 bases short and J 1 base short, with 6 bases between. Germline-derived CDR1 and CDR2 are SGHDT and YYEEEE. This CDR3 region has 12 residues. The CDR3 loop is CASSLVSYEQYF. In DNA form, the CDR3 reads TGTGCCAGCAGCCTCGTTTCCTACGAGCAGTACTTC.

The rearrangement links TRBV27 to TRBJ2-3, with 8 bases identical to TRBD2. The trim removed 2 bases at V and 3 bases at J, leaving 7 bases unmatched. Germline V lookup: CDR1 MNHEY, CDR2 SMNVEV (reference sequence). The CDR3 loop spans 16 amino acids. DNA for the CDR3: TGTGCCAGCAGTTTAACCGGGGGGGCCGGGACAGATACGCAGTATTTT. It encodes CASSLTGGAGTDTQYF.